This T cell receptor (beta chain) was recovered during a study of T cell responses to AZD1222 COVID-19 vaccine. Data came from immunoSEQ multiplex PCR; TCRdb stores just in-frame clones and leaves some out. This sample has roughly 130,000 clones, with 88% found just once. With 6 bases removed from V and 1 base from J, the gap between germline ends came to 7 bases. Germline V gene data show CDR1 as MNHEY and CDR2 as SMNVEV (reference sequence). The CDR3 contains 12 residues. The receptor was derived from an adult in good health. The gene calls are TRBV27 and TRBJ2-7, with D perhaps TRBD1 or TRBD2 (6 bases each). This specimen was peripheral blood, taken on day 0 of AZD1222 vaccination. DNA for the CDR3: TGTGCCAGCAGAGGGGGGTCCTACGAGCAGTACTTC. It specifies CASRGGSYEQYF.